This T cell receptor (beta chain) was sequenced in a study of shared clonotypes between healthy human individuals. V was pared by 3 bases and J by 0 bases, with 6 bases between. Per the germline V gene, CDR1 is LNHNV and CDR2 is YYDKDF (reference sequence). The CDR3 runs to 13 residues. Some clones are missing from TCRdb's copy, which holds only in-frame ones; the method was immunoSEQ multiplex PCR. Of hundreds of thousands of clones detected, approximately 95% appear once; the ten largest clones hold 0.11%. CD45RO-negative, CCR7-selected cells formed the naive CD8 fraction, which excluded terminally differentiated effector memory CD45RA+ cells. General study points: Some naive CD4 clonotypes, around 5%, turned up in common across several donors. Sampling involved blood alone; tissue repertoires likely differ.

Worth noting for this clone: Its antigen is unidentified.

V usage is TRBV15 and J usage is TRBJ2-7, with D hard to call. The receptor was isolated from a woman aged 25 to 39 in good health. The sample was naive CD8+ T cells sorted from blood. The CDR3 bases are TGTGCCACCAGCAGCCAGTACTCCTACGAGCAGTACTTC. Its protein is CATSSQYSYEQYF.